This is a list of T cell receptor beta chains from one sample in a study. TCRdb redid the calling of the 5' RACE reads with MiXCR, one entry per CDR3 protein. Here the sample spans roughly 45,000 distinct CDR3 sequences, more than 20% being singletons. The specimen was Tregs sorted from a lymph node. The source is a female donor with breast cancer. Each CDR3 is given with its conserved first and last residue. A D gene is named only where the DNA matches it firmly. Clone sizes are given selectively: once, few, many, or a class where the clone is expanded.

TRBV25-1	TRBJ2-3	many	.	TGTGCCAGCAGTGACCCCAACAGGGAAGGGTCAGATACGCAGTATTTT	CASSDPNREGSDTQYF
TRBV28	TRBJ2-5	many	.	TGTGCCAGCAGTCCGGGACTCCTGGACATAGAGACCCAGTACTTC	CASSPGLLDIETQYF
TRBV9	TRBJ2-7	few	.	TGTGCCAGCTCCCCCCGGGGAGACTACGAGCAGTACTTC	CASSPRGDYEQYF
TRBV6-2/TRBV6-3	TRBJ2-1	.	TRBD2	TGTGCCAGCAGTCCCTCCGGGACTAGCGGGTCATCCTACAATGAGCAGTTCTTC	CASSPSGTSGSSYNEQFF
TRBV20-1	TRBJ2-1	.	.	TGCGGTGCTAGACCCCTGGATAAAGACAATGAGCAGTTCTTC	CGARPLDKDNEQFF
TRBV5-4	TRBJ2-5	.	TRBD2	TGTGCCAGCAGCTCAAGATCGGGGGGCCAAGAGACCCAGTACTTC	CASSSRSGGQETQYF
TRBV7-9	TRBJ2-2	many	TRBD2	TGTGCCAGCAGCTTGGGGACTAGCGATACCGGGGAGCTGTTTTTT	CASSLGTSDTGELFF
TRBV6-5	TRBJ2-2	.	.	TGTGCCAGCAGTACCTGGAACACCGGGGAGCTGTTTTTT	CASSTWNTGELFF
TRBV7-2	TRBJ2-7	many	TRBD1	TGTGCCAGCAGGGAAAGGACAGGGCCCTACGAGCAGTACTTC	CASRERTGPYEQYF
TRBV9	TRBJ2-3	many	TRBD1	TGTGCCAGCAGCGTAGATCCCGGACAGGGGACGCATGCAGATACGCAGTATTTT	CASSVDPGQGTHADTQYF
TRBV27	TRBJ2-1	many	.	TGTGCCACCGCGGGTCCCGGGAGCAACATCTACAATGAGCAGTTCTTC	CATAGPGSNIYNEQFF
TRBV15	TRBJ2-5	few	TRBD2	TGTGCCACCAGCCGCGGGACTAGCGGGAGGGCCGGGGAGACCCAGTACTTC	CATSRGTSGRAGETQYF
TRBV20-1	TRBJ2-7	.	.	TGCAGTGCTAGGTCCTCCACAGAGCAGTACTTC	CSARSSTEQYF
TRBV5-6	TRBJ2-5	few	.	TGTGCCAGCAGCTCGATCTCTGGGGAGACCCAGTACTTC	CASSSISGETQYF
TRBV5-5	TRBJ2-2	.	.	TGTGCCAGCAGCTGGGAACCCACCGGGGAGCTGTTTTTT	CASSWEPTGELFF
TRBV27	TRBJ2-7	many	.	TGTGCCAGCGGCTACTACGAGCAGTACTTC	CASGYYEQYF